This T cell receptor beta chain was captured in a study of shared clonotypes between healthy human individuals. Findings of the study overall: Only blood was sampled; tissue repertoires likely differ. Clonotype sharing across several donors was observed for roughly 5% of naive CD4 clonotypes. Memory subsets generally showed smaller estimated richness than naive subsets did.

A remark on this clone: Its antigen remains unidentified.

V lost 6 bases and J lost 0, with 17 bases in between. Looked up from germline, CDR1 is MNHEY and CDR2 is SMNVEV (reference sequence). The CDR3 runs to 16 residues. Each replicate PCR on the sorted subsets used roughly 190 ng DNA (roughly 32,000 T cell genomes). Using immunoSEQ multiplex PCR, the repertoire was profiled, and TCRdb retains in-frame clones only, with some absent. The table records 950,000 to 1,200,000 clones, approximately 75% of them present only once. V is TRBV27 and J is TRBJ2-5, with D maybe TRBD2 (6 bases). The receptor was derived from a man aged 18 to 30 in good health. Some clones in this sample may be carry-over from other donors' samples. The sample comprised memory CD4+ T cells from PBMCs. Subset of the sample: CD45RA-negative fraction. The CDR3 nucleotides read TGTGCCAGCAGACGGGGAGCGGGTGATTACCAAGAGACCCAGTACTTC. Translation gives CASRRGAGDYQETQYF.